The entry below gives a single T cell receptor beta chain sequence along with its context. The assay was immunoSEQ multiplex PCR, and TCRdb's table has in-frame clones only and misses some. The sample comprises about 35,000 clones, over 75% of which are singletons, and approximately 0.23% rests with the top ten. The sample is drawn from a study of PD-1 blockade in classical Hodgkin lymphoma. V was cut by 1 base and J by 4 bases, with 11 bases left in between. The CDR3 has 15 amino acids. Per germline, CDR1 LNHDA and CDR2 SQIVND (reference sequence). Each patient's relapse followed autologous stem cell transplantation, and brentuximab vedotin exposure varied. From thawed PBMCs, CD4+ T cells were purified using magnetic negative selection.

The TCR originated in a human donor with classical Hodgkin lymphoma. This chain links TRBV19 with TRBJ2-1; D perhaps matches TRBD2 (5 bases). This material consisted of CD4+ T cells from blood, taken at baseline. The CDR3 sequence: CASSIGRTEYNEQFF. The CDR3 DNA sequence: TGTGCCAGTAGTATAGGCCGGACTGAGTACAATGAGCAGTTCTTC.